These 24 T cell receptor beta chains came from one sample sequenced in a study of T cell repertoires in cytomegalovirus infection. No antigen has been assigned to these receptors. TCRdb re-called the reads through MiXCR, storing one row per CDR3 protein. The table lists 450,000 to 550,000 distinct CDR3 sequences, under 45% of them singletons. The sample was cultured PBMCs, taken from culture after CMV antigen stimulation. All receptors come from a human donor in good health (CMV status not recorded). Some clones in this sample may be carry-over from other donors' samples.

The J gene is TRBJ2-3, the V gene TRBV5-4; 7 bases fit TRBD1. The V and J ends lost 3 bases and 2 bases, in that order; junction bases with no gene match: 15. CDR1 and CDR2 (germline): SGHNT, YYREEE (reference sequence). The CDR3 runs 18 residues. CDR3 residues: CASSSPNSGGVSTDTQYF. The CDR3 DNA is TGTGCCAGCAGCTCACCTAATTCAGGGGGTGTCTCCACAGATACGCAGTATTTT.

The chain recombines TRBV19 with TRBJ1-5; the D gene is possibly TRBD1 (6 bases). Trimming cost V 10 bases and J 3 bases, with 25 bases left between them. Per germline, CDR1 LNHDA and CDR2 SQIVND (reference sequence). The length of the CDR3 is 17 residues. CDR3 residues: CATRGGAGGYLNQPQHF. The CDR3 DNA follows: TGTGCCACGCGCGGGGGGGCCGGGGGTTATCTCAATCAGCCCCAGCATTTT.

This clonotype was detected many times. The chain carries TRBV7-8 and TRBJ1-5; perhaps TRBD1 as D (6 bases). Germline V gene sequence: CDR1 SGHVS, CDR2 FQNEAQ. This CDR3 spans 14 amino acids. Trimming cost V 5 bases and J 0 bases, with 8 bases left between them. The CDR3 sequence: CASSPGHSNQPQHF. The CDR3 nucleotides read TGTGCCAGCAGCCCGGGACATAGCAATCAGCCCCAGCATTTT.

This clonotype appeared a few times. This sequence joins TRBV7-2 and TRBJ1-1, with 7 nucleotides matching TRBD1. After removal of 3 bases from V and 2 bases from J, the junction contained 3 bases not matched to a gene. Looked up from germline, CDR1 is SGHTA and CDR2 is FQGNSA. CDR3 length equals 14 residues. The CDR3, as DNA: TGTGCCAGCAGCTTGGACAGGCAAAACACTGAAGCTTTCTTT. Its translation is CASSLDRQNTEAFF.

The sample holds a few counts of this clonotype. The V and J genes are TRBV7-8 and TRBJ1-2; 9 positions match TRBD1. V lost 5 bases and J lost 8; bases outside the gene matches: 15. The CDR3 is 16 amino acids. The V gene's germline CDR1 is SGHVS and CDR2 FQNEAQ. CDR3 DNA sequence: TGTGCCAGCAGCCCCCGCGTGGGACAGGGATTAGACGGCTACACCTTC. Translating it yields CASSPRVGQGLDGYTF.

This clonotype was picked up a small number of times. The chain couples TRBV7-8 to TRBJ2-5; D remains ambiguous. Germline V gene sequence: CDR1 SGHVS, CDR2 FQNEAQ. The CDR3 spans 14 residues. Trimming took off 4 bases at V and 0 bases at J, with 9 bases between the two ends. The CDR3, as DNA: TGTGCCAGCAGCTCACGACTGTACCAAGAGACCCAGTACTTC. Translation: CASSSRLYQETQYF.

The chain has TRBV4-1 and TRBJ2-7, with D unresolved. Deletions cut 0 bases from V and 0 bases from J, with 9 bases between. Looked up from germline, CDR1 is MGHRA and CDR2 is YSYEKL. The CDR3 consists of 15 residues. The CDR3 sequence is CASSQDSQSSYEQYF. Here the CDR3 DNA reads TGCGCCAGCAGCCAAGACAGCCAGAGCTCCTACGAGCAGTACTTC.

This clonotype was seen only once. The J gene is TRBJ2-3, the V gene TRBV12-3 or TRBV12-4; no firm D call. V gave up 2 bases and J gave up 8 bases, with 5 bases separating them. This CDR3 region has 11 residues. The CDR3 DNA is TGTGCCAGCAGTTTACGGGTTACGCAGTATTTT. Amino acid sequence: CASSLRVTQYF.

The V call is TRBV11-3, the J call TRBJ2-1; no firm D call. CDR3 length: 12 amino acids. Looked up from germline, CDR1 is SGHNT and CDR2 is YENEEA. Between the trimmed V and J ends, which lost 4 bases and 9 bases, there was a span of 10 bases. In nucleotides, the CDR3 is TGTGCCAGCAGCTACCAGTGGGGTGAGCAGTTCTTC. Residues: CASSYQWGEQFF.

V gene TRBV2 combines with J gene TRBJ2-4; 10 bases agree with TRBD2. The CDR3 runs to 18 residues. Unmatched junction bases numbered 7, after V lost 2 bases and J lost 0 bases. CDR1 and CDR2 (germline): SNHLY, FYNNEI. CDR3 loop: CASSETSGAHLAKNIQYF. DNA for the CDR3: TGTGCCAGCAGTGAAACTAGCGGGGCACACCTAGCCAAAAACATTCAGTACTTC.

A few counts support this clonotype. J is TRBJ2-3 and V is TRBV11-3; D is unresolved. V shed 1 base and J shed 2 bases, with 19 bases lying between them. CDR3 length equals 18 residues. Germline lookup yields CDR1 SGHNT and CDR2 YENEEA. This CDR3 reads CASSLGAGRVGNTDTQYF. The DNA for the CDR3 is TGTGCCAGCAGCTTAGGAGCTGGGCGTGTGGGAAACACAGATACGCAGTATTTT.

The chain has TRBV6-1 and TRBJ2-1; 14 bases map to TRBD2. The germline V gene has CDR1 MNHNS and CDR2 SASEGT. V lost 5 bases and J lost 8; bases outside the gene matches: 5. This CDR3 comprises 15 residues. In nucleotides, the CDR3 is TGTGCCAGCAGTTCGACTAGCGGGGGGGCCCATGAGCAGTTCTTC. It yields the protein CASSSTSGGAHEQFF.

V is TRBV20-1 and J is TRBJ2-5, with 7 bases identical to TRBD2. Per the germline V gene, CDR1 is DFQATT and CDR2 is SNEGSKA (reference sequence). The CDR3 length is 17 residues. V shed 6 bases and J 0 bases; nucleotides not matched to a gene: 16. Here the CDR3 reads CSAFPGGAGPYQETQYF. The CDR3 DNA is TGCAGTGCCTTTCCGGGGGGAGCCGGCCCTTACCAAGAGACCCAGTACTTC.

This clonotype showed up just a few times. The rearrangement links TRBV4-3 to TRBJ2-5; 11 bases match TRBD2. Germline CDR1 and CDR2: LGHNA and YSLEER. This CDR3 is 16 amino acids long. V trimming: 4 bases; J trimming: 4 bases; junction bases outside the gene matches: 8. The CDR3 sequence is CASSRVIAGGGETQYF. For the CDR3, the DNA is TGCGCCAGCAGCCGGGTAATAGCGGGAGGGGGAGAGACCCAGTACTTC.

The J gene is TRBJ2-1, the V gene TRBV18, with D maybe TRBD2 (6 bases). Trimming shortened V by 0 bases and J by 4 bases, and 16 bases separated the two germline ends. The CDR3 length is 17 residues. The V gene's germline CDR1 is KGHSH and CDR2 LQKENI. As DNA, the CDR3 is TGTGCCAGCTCACCACCCAGTAGCGGAAGACATTACAATGAGCAGTTCTTC. Its protein product is CASSPPSSGRHYNEQFF.

There are a few counts of this clonotype. V is TRBV12-3 or TRBV12-4 and J is TRBJ2-3; TRBD2 matches at 9 bases. Trimming removed 3 bases from V and 10 bases from J; junction bases left unmatched: 8. The CDR3 loop spans 14 amino acids. Written as DNA, the CDR3 is TGTGCCAGCAGTTTGGCGGGAGGGTCGGGGGCGCAGTATTTT. It is translated as CASSLAGGSGAQYF.

The chain is built from TRBV19 and TRBJ2-1; 11 bases agree with TRBD2. There are 17 residues in the CDR3. V lost 6 bases, J lost 8 bases, and 15 bases stayed unmatched. Germline V gene data show CDR1 as LNHDA and CDR2 as SQIVND (reference sequence). This chain's CDR3 is CASSHRSGLAAFDEQFF. Written as DNA, the CDR3 is TGTGCCAGTAGCCACCGGTCGGGACTAGCGGCTTTCGATGAGCAGTTCTTC.

Only a few counts were recorded for this clonotype. The chain is built from TRBV5-6 and TRBJ2-5; 10 bases map to TRBD2. Germline V gene sequence: CDR1 SGHDT, CDR2 YYEEEE. V gave up 0 bases and J gave up 1 base; unmatched junction bases: 0. This CDR3 comprises 15 residues. DNA of the CDR3: TGTGCCAGCAGCTTGGTAGCGGGGGGCCAAGAGACCCAGTACTTC. It yields the protein CASSLVAGGQETQYF.

This clonotype was counted between two and nine times. This chain links TRBV11-1 with TRBJ2-7; TRBD2 matches 8 bases. Unmatched junction bases numbered 9, after V lost 1 base and J lost 7 bases. The CDR3 has 15 amino acids. Germline loops: CDR1 SGHAT, CDR2 FQDESV (reference sequence). CDR3 DNA sequence: TGTGCCAGCAGCTTAGGTTCCGGGGGGGCCAGGGAGCAGTACTTC. Translating it yields CASSLGSGGAREQYF.

V is TRBV25-1 and J is TRBJ2-5; a possible D gene is TRBD1 (6 bases). With 0 bases removed from V and 0 bases from J, the gap between germline ends came to 8 bases. The CDR3 totals 15 residues. Germline V gene sequence: CDR1 MGHDK, CDR2 SYGVNS. DNA of the CDR3: TGTGCCAGCAGTGAATATCAGGGGTACCAAGAGACCCAGTACTTC. Translating gives CASSEYQGYQETQYF.

This chain joins TRBV2 and TRBJ1-1, with 8 bases that match TRBD1. V shed 7 bases, J shed 10 bases, and the junction held 11 bases outside the gene matches. In germline, CDR1 is SNHLY, CDR2 FYNNEI. This CDR3 comprises 13 residues. CDR3 in DNA: TGTGCCAGCACCTCAGGACAGGGAGGTTTAGCTTTCTTT. Protein product: CASTSGQGGLAFF.

In this sample, this clonotype turned up once. V and J are TRBV5-1 and TRBJ2-1; 10 nucleotides align to TRBD1. The CDR3 extends over 16 amino acids. Germline V gives CDR1 SGHRS, CDR2 YFSETQ. The ends lost 4 bases at V and 2 bases at J; junction bases unmatched: 6. The CDR3 region has the DNA TGCGCCAGCAGCCCGTTGACAGGGGGCGCCTACAATGAGCAGTTCTTC. It codes for CASSPLTGGAYNEQFF.

This clonotype was counted at least ten times. In nucleotides, the CDR3 is TGTGCCAGCAGCTTAGAGTGGGGACTAGCGGGGGGGCCCACAGATACGCAGTATTTT. Amino acids: CASSLEWGLAGGPTDTQYF. The gene calls are TRBV7-2 and TRBJ2-3, with 16 bases identical to TRBD2. V lost 1 base to trimming and J lost 2 bases; unmatched junction nucleotides: 6. The CDR3 consists of 19 residues. Germline loops: CDR1 SGHTA, CDR2 FQGNSA.

This clonotype was detected a few times. This chain connects TRBV12-3 or TRBV12-4 to TRBJ2-3; D is perhaps TRBD1 (7 bases). This CDR3 contains 15 residues. The V and J ends lost 6 bases and 2 bases respectively, with 15 bases between them. The CDR3 sequence is CASRRTGGLTDTQYF. The CDR3 DNA reads TGTGCCAGCAGGAGGACAGGAGGGCTCACAGATACGCAGTATTTT.